These T cell receptor beta chains were read from a single sample in a study of beta chain features in type 1 diabetes. Clones were sequenced by immunoSEQ multiplex PCR, and TCRdb holds only the in-frame ones, with some missing. The repertoire consists of approximately 260,000 clones, with around 20% occurring once and the leading ten covering 0.028%. Sequencing input: naive CD4+ T cells from blood. The source is a woman in her forties with type 1 diabetes. The CDR3 runs from the conserved cysteine through the conserved F or W. A D gene is named only where the DNA matches it firmly. Expanded clones get a size class; other rows say once, few or many, or leave the size out.

j_call: TRBJ1-1; clone_size: few; v_call: TRBV28; d_call: TRBD1; cdr3_nt: TGTGCCAGCTGGACAGGACCGAACACTGAAGCTTTCTTT; cdr3_aa: CASWTGPNTEAFF
j_call: TRBJ2-1; clone_size: -; v_call: TRBV10-3; d_call: TRBD2; cdr3_nt: TGTGCCATCAGTGGACTAGCGGATGAGCAGTTCTTC; cdr3_aa: CAISGLADEQFF
j_call: TRBJ1-1; clone_size: few; v_call: TRBV30; d_call: -; cdr3_nt: TGTGCCTGGAGGGATACTCAGGGATACACTGAAGCTTTCTTT; cdr3_aa: CAWRDTQGYTEAFF
j_call: TRBJ1-1; clone_size: -; v_call: TRBV30; d_call: -; cdr3_nt: TGTGCCTGGATTGGGGGCAGAGACACTGAAGCTTTCTTT; cdr3_aa: CAWIGGRDTEAFF
j_call: TRBJ2-1; clone_size: -; v_call: TRBV5-4; d_call: TRBD2; cdr3_nt: TGTGCCAGCAGCTTAGGATCTAGCGGGGTTTACAATGAGCAGTTCTTC; cdr3_aa: CASSLGSSGVYNEQFF
j_call: TRBJ2-2; clone_size: -; v_call: TRBV2; d_call: -; cdr3_nt: TGTGCCAGCAGTGGGACTCGGAACACCGGGGAGCTGTTTTTT; cdr3_aa: CASSGTRNTGELFF
j_call: TRBJ2-1; clone_size: few; v_call: TRBV2; d_call: TRBD2; cdr3_nt: TGTGCCAGAGCTTTACTAGCGGCACATTCCTTTTACAATGAGCAGTTCTTC; cdr3_aa: CARALLAAHSFYNEQFF
j_call: TRBJ2-1; clone_size: few; v_call: TRBV7-9; d_call: -; cdr3_nt: TGTGCCAGCAGCTTAACCGACTCTTCCTACAATGAGCAGTTCTTC; cdr3_aa: CASSLTDSSYNEQFF
j_call: TRBJ2-1; clone_size: -; v_call: TRBV6-5; d_call: TRBD2; cdr3_nt: TGTGCCAGCAGTTACTCTTCGGCTAGCGGGAAGACTGAGCAGTTCTTC; cdr3_aa: CASSYSSASGKTEQFF
j_call: TRBJ2-7; clone_size: -; v_call: TRBV18; d_call: TRBD1; cdr3_nt: TGTGCCAGCTCACCGGACAGGAACTCCTACGAGCAGTACTTC; cdr3_aa: CASSPDRNSYEQYF
j_call: TRBJ1-5; clone_size: -; v_call: TRBV29-1; d_call: TRBD1; cdr3_nt: TGCAGCGTCGGGGACAGGGACCAGCCCCAGCATTTT; cdr3_aa: CSVGDRDQPQHF
j_call: TRBJ2-1; clone_size: -; v_call: TRBV28; d_call: TRBD2; cdr3_nt: TGTGCCAGCAGGCGGGGCGGGGGTTCCTACAATGAGCAGTTCTTC; cdr3_aa: CASRRGGGSYNEQFF
j_call: TRBJ2-1; clone_size: -; v_call: TRBV28; d_call: -; cdr3_nt: TGTGCCAGCAGTTCGCTCCTGCCGAGCTCCTACAATGAGCAGTTCTTC; cdr3_aa: CASSSLLPSSYNEQFF
j_call: TRBJ2-1; clone_size: -; v_call: TRBV6-5; d_call: TRBD2; cdr3_nt: TGTGCCAGCAGGATGGCTAGCGGGAGGGATAAGCAGTTCTTC; cdr3_aa: CASRMASGRDKQFF
j_call: TRBJ1-2; clone_size: few; v_call: TRBV7-9; d_call: TRBD1; cdr3_nt: TGTGCCAGCAGCCCATGGGCGGACAGGGAGCGGCCATATGGCTACACCTTC; cdr3_aa: CASSPWADRERPYGYTF
j_call: TRBJ1-1; clone_size: few; v_call: TRBV13; d_call: -; cdr3_nt: TGTGCCAGCAGCCCTCGGACTGAAGCTTTCTTT; cdr3_aa: CASSPRTEAFF
j_call: TRBJ2-1; clone_size: -; v_call: TRBV7-9; d_call: TRBD2; cdr3_nt: TGTGCCAGCAGCCCGAGCGGGGCCCTCTACAATGAGCAGTTCTTC; cdr3_aa: CASSPSGALYNEQFF
j_call: TRBJ2-1; clone_size: -; v_call: TRBV29-1; d_call: -; cdr3_nt: TGCAGCGTTGTGAGGTGGGAGCAAGGCGAGCAGTTCTTC; cdr3_aa: CSVVRWEQGEQFF
j_call: TRBJ2-2; clone_size: -; v_call: TRBV9; d_call: TRBD2; cdr3_nt: TGTGCCAGCAGCGTAGCAGGTAGCGGGAGTTGGACCGGGGAGCTGTTTTTT; cdr3_aa: CASSVAGSGSWTGELFF
j_call: TRBJ2-1; clone_size: -; v_call: TRBV28; d_call: -; cdr3_nt: TGTGCCAGCAGTTTAGTGCGCATGGAGCAGTTCTTC; cdr3_aa: CASSLVRMEQFF
j_call: TRBJ1-6; clone_size: -; v_call: TRBV4-3; d_call: -; cdr3_nt: TGCGCCAGCAGCCGAGCAATGAGCTCCTATAATTCACCCCTCCACTTT; cdr3_aa: CASSRAMSSYNSPLHF
j_call: TRBJ1-5; clone_size: few; v_call: TRBV15; d_call: -; cdr3_nt: TGTGCCACCAGCAGCGCCCGGGGGCAGCCCCAGCATTTT; cdr3_aa: CATSSARGQPQHF
j_call: TRBJ1-2; clone_size: -; v_call: TRBV4-2; d_call: -; cdr3_nt: TGTGCCAGCAGCCAAGATAATAATAACTATGGCTACACCTTC; cdr3_aa: CASSQDNNNYGYTF
j_call: TRBJ2-1; clone_size: -; v_call: TRBV27; d_call: TRBD1; cdr3_nt: TGTGCCAGCAGTTTGCCCGGGACAGGGGATATCGGTGAGCAGTTCTTC; cdr3_aa: CASSLPGTGDIGEQFF
j_call: TRBJ2-3; clone_size: -; v_call: TRBV29-1; d_call: -; cdr3_nt: TGCAGCGTTCTCGGGGATTCCACAGATACGCAGTATTTT; cdr3_aa: CSVLGDSTDTQYF
j_call: TRBJ1-1; clone_size: -; v_call: TRBV29-1; d_call: TRBD1; cdr3_nt: TGCAGCGTTGAAGGCGGCAGGGGGACTGAAGCTTTCTTT; cdr3_aa: CSVEGGRGTEAFF
j_call: TRBJ2-7; clone_size: few; v_call: TRBV10-3; d_call: TRBD1; cdr3_nt: TGTGCCATCAGGTCCGGGACAGCTACCTACGAGCAGTACTTC; cdr3_aa: CAIRSGTATYEQYF
j_call: TRBJ2-5; clone_size: few; v_call: TRBV18; d_call: -; cdr3_nt: TGTGCCAGCTCACGGTCGGCGGGGATGGAAGAGACCCAGTACTTC; cdr3_aa: CASSRSAGMEETQYF
j_call: TRBJ2-1; clone_size: -; v_call: TRBV4-3; d_call: TRBD1; cdr3_nt: TGCGCCAGCAGCCAAGGGGGACAGGTGAATGAGCAGTTCTTC; cdr3_aa: CASSQGGQVNEQFF
j_call: TRBJ1-2; clone_size: few; v_call: TRBV5-4; d_call: -; cdr3_nt: TGTGCCAGCAGCTTGGGAGGGGGACAACAAGCCTATGGCTACACCTTC; cdr3_aa: CASSLGGGQQAYGYTF
j_call: TRBJ1-5; clone_size: few; v_call: TRBV30; d_call: -; cdr3_nt: TGTGCCTGGAGTGCGGCGGGCGGGAATCAGCCCCAGCATTTT; cdr3_aa: CAWSAAGGNQPQHF
j_call: TRBJ1-2; clone_size: few; v_call: TRBV7-9; d_call: -; cdr3_nt: TGTGCCAGCAGCTACGACAGCTATGGCTACACCTTC; cdr3_aa: CASSYDSYGYTF
j_call: TRBJ1-6; clone_size: -; v_call: TRBV4-3; d_call: TRBD1; cdr3_nt: TGCGCCAGCAGCCTAGTAGGGGGCGCAAATAATTCACCCCTCCACTTT; cdr3_aa: CASSLVGGANNSPLHF
j_call: TRBJ2-1; clone_size: few; v_call: TRBV20-1; d_call: -; cdr3_nt: TGCAGTGCTAGCCCGGAGGGAGAGCAGTTCTTC; cdr3_aa: CSASPEGEQFF
j_call: TRBJ2-1; clone_size: -; v_call: TRBV28; d_call: TRBD1; cdr3_nt: TGTGCCAGCAGTCCCGCCGGACAGGGGATGTACAATGAGCAGTTCTTC; cdr3_aa: CASSPAGQGMYNEQFF
j_call: TRBJ2-3; clone_size: few; v_call: TRBV4-3; d_call: TRBD1; cdr3_nt: TGCGCCAGCAGCCACTGGGACAGGGGTAGGCCAGATACGCAGTATTTT; cdr3_aa: CASSHWDRGRPDTQYF
j_call: TRBJ2-2; clone_size: -; v_call: TRBV29-1; d_call: TRBD1; cdr3_nt: TGCAGCGTTGCGGGACAGGGTGGCACCGGGGAGCTGTTTTTT; cdr3_aa: CSVAGQGGTGELFF
j_call: TRBJ1-1; clone_size: few; v_call: TRBV11-2; d_call: -; cdr3_nt: TGTGCCAGCAGCGTCGCCCTGGAGGCTGAAGCTTTCTTT; cdr3_aa: CASSVALEAEAFF
j_call: TRBJ2-3; clone_size: few; v_call: TRBV4-1; d_call: -; cdr3_nt: TGCGCCAGCAGGCTGACAGGCGCGGACCCTACAGATACGCAGTATTTT; cdr3_aa: CASRLTGADPTDTQYF
j_call: TRBJ1-2; clone_size: few; v_call: TRBV20-1; d_call: -; cdr3_nt: TGCAGTGATTCGGGGTGGGATGGCTACACCTTC; cdr3_aa: CSDSGWDGYTF
j_call: TRBJ1-2; clone_size: -; v_call: TRBV29-1; d_call: TRBD1; cdr3_nt: TGCAGCGTTGAAGAGACAGGGGACTATGGCTACACCTTC; cdr3_aa: CSVEETGDYGYTF
j_call: TRBJ2-7; clone_size: -; v_call: TRBV5-1; d_call: -; cdr3_nt: TGCGCCAGCAGCTTGGGGGGTACGGGGATCTACGAGCAGTACTTC; cdr3_aa: CASSLGGTGIYEQYF
j_call: TRBJ2-7; clone_size: few; v_call: TRBV7-9; d_call: TRBD1; cdr3_nt: TGTGCCAGCAGCCTTCGACAGGGCCCGTACGAGCAGTACTTC; cdr3_aa: CASSLRQGPYEQYF
j_call: TRBJ2-1; clone_size: -; v_call: TRBV7-9; d_call: -; cdr3_nt: TGTGCCAGCCCGAGTGGAGCCTACAATGAGCAGTTCTTC; cdr3_aa: CASPSGAYNEQFF
j_call: TRBJ2-3; clone_size: few; v_call: TRBV30; d_call: TRBD1; cdr3_nt: TGTGCCTCTGGACAGGGAGGAGATACGCAGTATTTT; cdr3_aa: CASGQGGDTQYF
j_call: TRBJ2-3; clone_size: few; v_call: TRBV7-3; d_call: TRBD2; cdr3_nt: TGTGCCAGCAGCCCGGCACTAGCGGGATTAACAGATACGCAGTATTTT; cdr3_aa: CASSPALAGLTDTQYF